This entry concerns a single TCR beta chain. The junction shows a germline mismatch at one end, possibly a read error. Germline CDR1 and CDR2: MGHRA and YSYEKL. CDR3 length equals 14 residues. The data were obtained in a study of cytomegalovirus exposure and HLA in healthy donors. The PCR made use of 60 Vbeta and 13 Jbeta primers. The authors' processing: In a later analysis, approximately 80 million unique TCR beta chains included roughly 11 million shared by two or more donors. Only in-frame clones appear in the TCRdb table, and some are missing; sequencing was by immunoSEQ multiplex PCR. That table is the source of V, J and clone size, and D and trimming were worked out from the DNA. The sample lists 200,000 or so clones, more than 80% seen once, with 2.6% in the top ten.

This sequence originates from a woman aged 45 to 65 in good health and CMV-seropositive. What was sequenced was PBMCs. The gene calls are TRBV4-1 and TRBJ2-7, with TRBD1 matching 9 bases. The CDR3, as DNA: TGTGCCAGCAGCGACAGGGGGAGCTCCTACGAGCAGTACTTC. The encoded protein is CASSDRGSSYEQYF.